Sequencing of this T cell receptor (beta chain) was carried out in a study of control samples from healthy donors and cancer patients. Germline V gene sequence: CDR1 MNHEY, CDR2 SMNVEV (reference sequence). This CDR3 comprises 14 residues. Deletions cut 5 bases from V and 2 bases from J, with 9 bases between. Using immunoSEQ multiplex PCR, the repertoire was profiled, and TCRdb retains in-frame clones only, with some absent. The repertoire consists of approximately 120,000 clones, with roughly 87% occurring once and the leading ten covering around 1.8%. J is TRBJ2-2 and V is TRBV27; maybe TRBD2 (5 bases). Specimen: blood. The TCR originated in a man younger than 30 in good health. The CDR3 DNA follows: TGTGCCAGCAGTCGACTAACTAACACCGGGGAGCTGTTTTTT. Protein sequence: CASSRLTNTGELFF.